The following is a T cell receptor beta chain sequence with its context. The data are from a study of blood T cell repertoires in COVID-19. On the study more broadly: Samples taken during acute and convalescent COVID-19 were collected in the United States, Italy and Spain. T cells, B-cell-depleted T cells, or PBMCs provided the cDNA or gDNA that served as material.

Study processing details: Counts of nucleated cells, estimated from reference gene primer amplification, were obtained. The repertoire was sequenced with immunoSEQ multiplex PCR; TCRdb's copy has only in-frame clones and lacks some. V and J calls plus clone size are reproduced from that table; the DNA served to infer D and trimming. This sample carries 130,000 to 150,000 clones, around 89% of them seen once, and the ten largest clones take about 1.2%. The CDR3 length is 12 residues. The V end lost 5 bases, the J end lost 5 bases, and 9 bases lay between the germline ends. The TCR originated in a woman between 25 and 40 years old with acute COVID-19. Sequenced sample: PBMCs or T cells enriched from blood (not recorded which). This rearrangement joins TRBV12-3 or TRBV12-4 to TRBJ1-1, with D maybe TRBD1 (5 bases). CDR3 sequence (DNA): TGTGCCAGCAGTGGTGGGGGGACTGAAGCTTTCTTT. Translated: CASSGGGTEAFF.